This TCR beta chain was identified in a study of CD8 T cells in ankylosing spondylitis. This clonotype was seen only a few times. As the method for making TCR beta libraries, quantitative 5'-RACE with molecular barcodes was used. TCRdb passed the 5' RACE reads through MiXCR, listing each CDR3 protein once. The sample shows around 300,000 distinct CDR3 sequences, approximately 15% of them seen only once. Sequenced: blood, either unsorted or a sorted T cell fraction (not recorded which). This clonotype was sampled from a male donor with ankylosing spondylitis or in good health (not recorded which).

This CDR3 is CSAREGAGELFF. The CDR3 region has the DNA TGCAGTGCTAGGGAGGGAGCCGGGGAGCTGTTTTTT. The rearrangement links TRBV20-1 to TRBJ2-2; perhaps TRBD2 as D (6 bases). Germline V CDR1 and CDR2: DFQATT, SNEGSKA (reference sequence). V lost 3 bases to trimming and J lost 6 bases, with 8 bases between them. There are 12 residues in the CDR3.